This T cell receptor beta chain was captured by sequencing in a study of cytomegalovirus exposure and HLA in healthy donors. The donors (healthy individuals) were bone marrow donors. Whereas donors were nominally healthy upon sampling, unrecorded immune exposures were probable. In the case of this clone: Its matching antigen is unknown.

Researchers ran the PCR with 60 Vbeta and 13 Jbeta primers. Sequencing was performed with immunoSEQ multiplex PCR; in TCRdb, only in-frame clones are kept and a portion is missing. The table has over 100,000 clones, approximately 80% seen once. CDR3 length: 15 residues. The germline CDR1 and CDR2 sequences are SGHNT and YENEEA. V trimming: 4 bases; J trimming: 4 bases; junction bases outside the gene matches: 8. Study findings and constraints: A prior analysis recorded that most TCR beta V segments were productive about 87% or about 30% of the time. Investigators reported some 150 TCR beta chains as tied to cytomegalovirus.

The genes are TRBV11-3 and TRBJ1-2, with 8 bases fitting TRBD1. This sequence was found in a woman between 18 and 29 years old in good health and CMV-seropositive. Material for sequencing was PBMCs. For the CDR3, the DNA is TGTGCCAGCAGCTCAGGGACAGGAGGACTCTATGGCTACACCTTC. This codes for CASSSGTGGLYGYTF. The full variable domain, in which reference TRBV11-3 and TRBJ1-2 provide the parts outside the CDR3, is EAGVVQSPRYKIIEKKQPVAFWCNPISGHNTLYWYLQNLGQGPELLIRYENEEAVDDSQLPKDRFSAERLKGVDSTLKIQPAELGDSAVYLCASSSGTGGLYGYTFGSGTRLTVV.